What follows describes a single T cell receptor (beta chain). Its target is not known. This sample is drawn from a study of T cell responses to AZD1222 COVID-19 vaccine. CDR3 length equals 15 residues. The germline gives CDR1 ENHRY, CDR2 SYGVKD. V was shortened by 6 bases and J by 5 bases, with 18 bases between the two germline ends. Broader study findings: Only a handful of AZD1222 recipients were seropositive at baseline.

Only in-frame clones appear in the TCRdb table, and some are missing; sequencing was by immunoSEQ multiplex PCR. The sample shows around 100,000 clones, about nine tenths of them seen only once. The TCR was taken from an adult in good health. V gene TRBV10-3 combines with J gene TRBJ2-3; either TRBD1 or TRBD2 may fit D (6 bases each). This material consisted of peripheral blood, taken on day 0 of AZD1222 vaccination. CDR3 in DNA: TGTGCCATCAGGCGCGGACAGTGGAGGGGAGATACGCAGTATTTT. Translated: CAIRRGQWRGDTQYF.